This T cell receptor beta chain was profiled in a study of blood T cell repertoires in COVID-19. Across the study: Some COVID-19 samples were acute and others convalescent; all came from the United States, Italy and Spain. The cDNA or gDNA used as material had been derived from T cells, B-cell-depleted T cells, or PBMCs.

The germline V and J ends were trimmed by 0 bases and 6 bases, with 12 bases remaining between them. Looked up from germline, CDR1 is SGHRS and CDR2 is YFSETQ. The CDR3 is 15 residues long. Seattle's cohort entered during active infection and was followed longitudinally. Original data processing: Quantification of nucleated cells was approximated via reference gene primer amplification. TCRdb's copy holds only in-frame clones and misses some; the assay was immunoSEQ multiplex PCR. That table gives V, J and clone size, and the DNA gave D and trimming. Of about half a million clones listed, about 91% are singletons.

The clonotype comes from a man aged 18 to 30 with COVID-19, enrolled during active disease. The rearrangement joins TRBV5-1 to TRBJ2-2; possibly TRBD2 for D (6 bases). The sample comprised peripheral blood. The CDR3 nucleotides are TGCGCCAGCAGCTTGGCCAAAAGCGGGCCCGGGGAGCTGTTTTTT. This encodes CASSLAKSGPGELFF.